The 22 T cell receptor beta chains below all came from one sample that was sequenced in a study of blood T cell repertoires in COVID-19. The table came from immunoSEQ multiplex PCR; TCRdb's copy has only in-frame clones and leaves some out. Here the sample spans some 190,000 clones, almost 90% being singletons. Sequenced sample: peripheral blood. The receptors come from a young man with active or convalescent COVID-19.

This clone was observed a single time. This chain links TRBV18 with TRBJ2-1; TRBD1 might be the D (6 bases). Germline V gene lookup returns CDR1 KGHSH and CDR2 LQKENI. The CDR3 runs 15 residues. Trimming stripped 6 bases from V and 3 bases from J, with 15 bases between. The CDR3 DNA reads TGTGCCAGCTCGTTGAAACAGGGCTACTACAATGAGCAGTTCTTC. Amino acids: CASSLKQGYYNEQFF.

V and J are TRBV11-3 and TRBJ2-2; no reliable D call. The CDR3 totals 15 residues. The V end was cut by 5 bases, the J end by 1 base, with 11 bases between. From germline, CDR1 is SGHNT and CDR2 YENEEA. The DNA for the CDR3 is TGTGCCAGCAGCCCCGAAGCTTTGAACACCGGGGAGCTGTTTTTT. Protein: CASSPEALNTGELFF.

The chain employs TRBV11-2 and TRBJ2-7; D is possibly TRBD1 (5 bases). The germline CDR1 and CDR2 sequences are SGHAT and FQNNGV. The CDR3 sequence is 13 residues long. V gave up 5 bases and J gave up 2 bases, with 10 bases separating them. For the CDR3, the DNA is TGTGCCAGCAGCCCCGGACAAGCCTACGAGCAGTACTTC. Protein: CASSPGQAYEQYF.

This rearrangement joins TRBV30 to TRBJ2-1; 15 positions match TRBD2. The CDR3 totals 14 residues. Looked up from germline, CDR1 is GTSNPN and CDR2 is SVGIG (reference sequence). Unmatched junction bases numbered 2, after V lost 3 bases and J lost 8 bases. This CDR3 reads CAWRGTSGRYEQFF. The CDR3 nucleotides are TGTGCCTGGAGGGGGACTAGCGGGAGGTATGAGCAGTTCTTC.

The CDR3 spells CASSHGETVMEAFF. The CDR3 nucleotides read TGTGCCAGCAGCCACGGCGAGACAGTTATGGAAGCTTTCTTT. The V call is TRBV6-5, the J call TRBJ1-1; D possibly corresponds to TRBD1 (5 bases). CDR3 size: 14 residues. V gave up 6 bases and J gave up 8 bases, with 19 bases separating them. CDR1 and CDR2 (germline): MNHEY, SVGAGI.

J is TRBJ1-2 and V is TRBV6-5, with a weak D call TRBD1 (5 bases). The length of the CDR3 is 14 residues. The V end lost 7 bases, the J end lost 4 bases, and 16 bases lay between the germline ends. CDR1 and CDR2 (germline): MNHEY, SVGAGI. DNA for the CDR3: TGTGCCAGCACCCTGGGGGAGGGCGGCTATGGCTACACCTTC. It specifies CASTLGEGGYGYTF.

The chain links TRBV18 to TRBJ2-1; tentative D call: TRBD1 (8 bases). The V and J ends lost 3 bases and 7 bases respectively, with 16 bases between them. The length of the CDR3 is 15 residues. Germline V CDR1 and CDR2: KGHSH, LQKENI. CDR3 sequence reads: CASSPGQGGGNEQFF. The CDR3 DNA follows: TGTGCCAGCTCACCTGGACAGGGCGGGGGTAATGAGCAGTTCTTC. Filled out from reference TRBV18 and TRBJ2-1, the complete variable domain reads NAGVMQNPRHLVRRRGQEARLRCSPMKGHSHVYWYRQLPEEGLKFMVYLQKENIIDESGMPKERFSAEFPKEGPSILRIQQVVRGDSAAYFCASSPGQGGGNEQFFGPGTRLTVL.

The genes are TRBV24-1 and TRBJ2-2; 7 bases map to TRBD2. V trimming: 4 bases; J trimming: 1 base; junction bases outside the gene matches: 2. The germline gives CDR1 KGHDR, CDR2 SFDVKD. This CDR3 region has 15 residues. CDR3 coding DNA: TGTGCCACCAGTGAGGGGGGGATGAACACCGGGGAGCTGTTTTTT. Its protein product is CATSEGGMNTGELFF.

This chain joins TRBV7-6 and TRBJ2-3; D is ambiguous. This CDR3 spans 16 amino acids. Trimming removed 5 bases from V and 2 bases from J, with 17 bases in between. Germline V gene sequence: CDR1 SGHVS, CDR2 FNYEAQ. CDR3 nucleotide sequence: TGTGCCAGCAGCATCCTCGCAGCGTCAGACACAGATACGCAGTATTTT. It specifies CASSILAASDTDTQYF.

V gene TRBV5-1 combines with J gene TRBJ1-1; possible D gene TRBD1, 5 bases. Trimming removed 4 bases from V and 0 bases from J, with 13 bases in between. The length of the CDR3 is 15 residues. Germline values: CDR1 SGHRS, CDR2 YFSETQ. As DNA, the CDR3 is TGCGCCAGCAGCCCCCGACAGCACATGAACACTGAAGCTTTCTTT. It translates to CASSPRQHMNTEAFF.

The chain links TRBV18 to TRBJ2-1; 7 nucleotides match TRBD1. The CDR3 spans 14 residues. The germline CDR1 and CDR2 sequences are KGHSH and LQKENI. The trim removed 8 bases at V and 4 bases at J, leaving 8 bases unmatched. The CDR3 loop is CASRKGDRYNEQFF. CDR3 DNA sequence: TGTGCCAGCCGGAAGGGGGACAGATACAATGAGCAGTTCTTC.

The chain employs TRBV28 and TRBJ2-7; 7 bases are shared with TRBD1. The trim removed 6 bases at V and 6 bases at J, leaving 11 bases unmatched. Germline-derived CDR1 and CDR2 are MDHEN and SYDVKM. This CDR3 region has 14 residues. CDR3 sequence (DNA): TGTGCCAGCAGCCGGACCGGGACAGACTTCGAGCAGTACTTC. This translates into CASSRTGTDFEQYF.

The chain combines TRBV4-3 with TRBJ2-7, with no clear D. V lost 4 bases and J lost 2, with 18 bases in between. The CDR3 runs to 16 residues. In germline, CDR1 is LGHNA, CDR2 YSLEER. In nucleotides, the CDR3 is TGCGCCAGCAGCCCAGACGGATCTGGAGCTACCTACGAGCAGTACTTC. Amino acid sequence: CASSPDGSGATYEQYF.

This chain joins TRBV5-3 and TRBJ2-7, with TRBD2 identical over 10 bases. TRBV5-3 is known as an ORF, though its function is uncertain. There are 18 residues in the CDR3. The V and J ends lost 2 bases and 1 base, in that order; junction bases with no gene match: 12. The CDR3 loop reads CARSLKISSGRPSYEQYF. The CDR3, as DNA: TGTGCCAGAAGCTTAAAAATCAGTAGCGGGAGGCCTTCCTACGAGCAGTACTTC.

The chain employs TRBV5-4 and TRBJ2-2; 9 bases align to TRBD1. The trim removed 4 bases at V and 2 bases at J, leaving 12 bases unmatched. CDR1 is SGHNT and CDR2 is YYREEE in the germline V gene (reference sequence). The CDR3 length is 18 residues. The DNA for the CDR3 is TGTGCCAGCAGCCGTCCCGGGACAGGGATCGGAAACACCGGGGAGCTGTTTTTT. Protein sequence: CASSRPGTGIGNTGELFF.

This chain joins TRBV7-3 and TRBJ2-7; possibly TRBD2 for D (5 bases). The CDR3 runs 12 residues. CDR1 is SGHTA, CDR2 FQGTGA, per germline. V dropped 3 bases and J dropped 6 bases, with 9 bases sitting between them. The CDR3 spells CASSLNGGEQYF. For the CDR3, the DNA is TGTGCCAGCAGCTTGAATGGAGGCGAGCAGTACTTC.

The chain uses TRBV10-2 and TRBJ1-3; 11 bases agree with TRBD1. Germline loops: CDR1 WSHSY, CDR2 SAAADI. This CDR3 has 16 amino acids. J lost 0 bases, V lost 7 bases, and 5 bases had no gene match. The DNA of the CDR3 is TGCGCCAGCAAGGGCGGGACAGGGGGCTCTGGAAACACCATATATTTT. Residues: CASKGGTGGSGNTIYF.

As DNA, the CDR3 is TGTGCCAGTAGCGGATACAGGGCCGAGGGCACAGATACGCAGTATTTT. Its protein product is CASSGYRAEGTDTQYF. The rearrangement links TRBV19 to TRBJ2-3, with D maybe TRBD1 (6 bases). With 6 bases removed from V and 1 base from J, the gap between germline ends came to 17 bases. The CDR3 consists of 16 residues. Germline values: CDR1 LNHDA, CDR2 SQIVND (reference sequence).

This sequence joins TRBV6-5 and TRBJ1-2; 8 bases are a match to TRBD1. The germline V gene has CDR1 MNHEY and CDR2 SVGAGI. This CDR3 has 13 residues. V trimming: 6 bases; J trimming: 6 bases; junction bases outside the gene matches: 6. CDR3 nucleotide sequence: TGTGCCAGCAGAACGACAGGGGCAAATGGCTACACCTTC. This sequence encodes CASRTTGANGYTF.

This chain links TRBV6-5 with TRBJ1-6; 7 bases are a match to TRBD1. V lost 6 bases, J lost 7 bases, and 6 bases stayed unmatched. The CDR3 has 14 residues. Germline V lookup: CDR1 MNHEY, CDR2 SVGAGI. The CDR3 protein is CASSLDRANSPLHF. In DNA form, the CDR3 reads TGTGCCAGCAGCCTAGACAGGGCCAATTCACCCCTCCACTTT.

This clone was seen only once. V is TRBV5-8 and J is TRBJ2-3; TRBD2 matches 8 bases. The CDR3 runs 17 residues. Germline V gives CDR1 SGHTS, CDR2 YDEGEE. After removal of 1 base from V and 4 bases from J, the junction contained 11 bases not matched to a gene. CDR3 sequence (DNA): TGTGCCAGCAGCTTGCCTCTAGCGGGCCGCGCAGCAGATACGCAGTATTTT. It is translated as CASSLPLAGRAADTQYF. Full variable domain (rest looked up from reference TRBV5-8 and TRBJ2-3): EAGVTQSPTHLIKTRGQQATLRCSPISGHTSVYWYQQALGLGLQFLLWYDEGEERNRGNFPPRFSGRQFPNYSSELNVNALELEDSALYLCASSLPLAGRAADTQYFGPGTRLTVL.

The chain joins TRBV28 to TRBJ2-1; the match to TRBD2 covers 14 bases. The CDR3 length is 19 residues. Germline values: CDR1 MDHEN, CDR2 SYDVKM. The ends lost 5 bases at V and 3 bases at J; junction bases unmatched: 12. The CDR3 is CASSHPGTSGREGYNEQFF. The CDR3 nucleotides are TGTGCCAGCAGTCATCCCGGGACTAGCGGGAGAGAGGGCTACAATGAGCAGTTCTTC.